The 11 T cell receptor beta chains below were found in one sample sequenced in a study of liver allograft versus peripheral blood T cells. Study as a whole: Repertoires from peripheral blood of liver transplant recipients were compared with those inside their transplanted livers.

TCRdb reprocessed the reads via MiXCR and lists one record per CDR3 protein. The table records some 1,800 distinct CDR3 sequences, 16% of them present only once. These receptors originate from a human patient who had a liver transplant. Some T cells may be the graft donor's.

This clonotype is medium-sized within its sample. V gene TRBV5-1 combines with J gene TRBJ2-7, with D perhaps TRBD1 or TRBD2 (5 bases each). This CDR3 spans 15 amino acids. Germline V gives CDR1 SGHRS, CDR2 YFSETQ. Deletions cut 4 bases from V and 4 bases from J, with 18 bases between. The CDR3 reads CASSGTDMSVYEQYF. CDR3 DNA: TGCGCCAGCAGCGGGACCGACATGTCCGTGTACGAGCAGTACTTC. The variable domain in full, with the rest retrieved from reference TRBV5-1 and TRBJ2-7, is KAGVTQTPRYLIKTRGQQVTLSCSPISGHRSVSWYQQTPGQGLQFLFEYFSETQRNKGNFPGRFSGRQFSNSRSEMNVSTLELGDSALYLCASSGTDMSVYEQYFGPGTRLTVT.

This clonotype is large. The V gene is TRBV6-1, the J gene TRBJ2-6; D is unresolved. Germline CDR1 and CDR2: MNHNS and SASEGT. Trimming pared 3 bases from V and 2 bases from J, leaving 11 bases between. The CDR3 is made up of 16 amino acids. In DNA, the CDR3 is TGTGCCAGCAGTGAGCTCTACAGTCCTGGGGCCAACGTCCTGACTTTC. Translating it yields CASSELYSPGANVLTF.

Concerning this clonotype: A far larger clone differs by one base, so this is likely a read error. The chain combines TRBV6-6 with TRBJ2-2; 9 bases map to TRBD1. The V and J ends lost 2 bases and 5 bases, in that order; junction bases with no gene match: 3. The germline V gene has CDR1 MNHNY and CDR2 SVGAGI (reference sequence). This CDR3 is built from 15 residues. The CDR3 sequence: CASSYTGGSTGELFF. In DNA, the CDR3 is TGTGCCAGCAGTTACACAGGGGGCTCGACCGGGGAGCTGTTTTTT.

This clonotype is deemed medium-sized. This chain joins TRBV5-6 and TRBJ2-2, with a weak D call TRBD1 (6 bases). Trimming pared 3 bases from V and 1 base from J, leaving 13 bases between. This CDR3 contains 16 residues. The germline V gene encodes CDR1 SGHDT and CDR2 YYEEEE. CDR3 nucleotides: TGTGCCAGCAGCTCAGCGACAGGACTGAACACCGGGGAGCTGTTTTTT. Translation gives CASSSATGLNTGELFF.

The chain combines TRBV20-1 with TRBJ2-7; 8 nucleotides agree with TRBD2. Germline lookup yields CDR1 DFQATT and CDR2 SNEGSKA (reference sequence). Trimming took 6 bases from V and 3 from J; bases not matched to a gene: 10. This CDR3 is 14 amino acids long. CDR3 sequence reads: CSAGRELFDYEQYF. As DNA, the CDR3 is TGCAGTGCCGGGAGGGAGCTTTTTGACTACGAGCAGTACTTC.

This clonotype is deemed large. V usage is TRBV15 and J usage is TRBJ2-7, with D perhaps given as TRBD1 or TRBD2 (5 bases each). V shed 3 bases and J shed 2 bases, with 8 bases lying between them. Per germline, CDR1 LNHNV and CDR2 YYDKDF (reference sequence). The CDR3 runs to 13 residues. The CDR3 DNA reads TGTGCCACCAGCAGCCAGGGAGCCTACGAGCAGTACTTC. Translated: CATSSQGAYEQYF.

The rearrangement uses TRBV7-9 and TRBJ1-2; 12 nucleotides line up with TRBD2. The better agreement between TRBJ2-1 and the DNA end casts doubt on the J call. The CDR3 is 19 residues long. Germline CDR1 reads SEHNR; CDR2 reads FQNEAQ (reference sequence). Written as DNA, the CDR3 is TGTGCCAGCAGCGTCCGGGACAGGGTCCTAGCGGGGGGGCGGGAAGAGCAGTTCTTC. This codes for CASSVRDRVLAGGREEQFF.

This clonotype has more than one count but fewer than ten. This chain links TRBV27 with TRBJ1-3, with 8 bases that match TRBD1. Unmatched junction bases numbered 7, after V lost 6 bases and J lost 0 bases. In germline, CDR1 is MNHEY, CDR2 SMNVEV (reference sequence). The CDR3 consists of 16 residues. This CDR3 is CASRPGQGSSGNTIYF. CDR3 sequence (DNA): TGTGCCAGCAGACCCGGACAGGGCTCCTCTGGAAACACCATATATTTT.

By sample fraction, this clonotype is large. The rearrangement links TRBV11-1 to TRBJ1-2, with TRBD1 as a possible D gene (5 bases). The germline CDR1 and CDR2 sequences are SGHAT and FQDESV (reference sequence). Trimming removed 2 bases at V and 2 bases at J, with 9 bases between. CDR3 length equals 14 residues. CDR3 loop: CASSLKGLNYGYTF. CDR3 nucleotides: TGTGCCAGCAGCTTAAAGGGACTGAACTATGGCTACACCTTC.

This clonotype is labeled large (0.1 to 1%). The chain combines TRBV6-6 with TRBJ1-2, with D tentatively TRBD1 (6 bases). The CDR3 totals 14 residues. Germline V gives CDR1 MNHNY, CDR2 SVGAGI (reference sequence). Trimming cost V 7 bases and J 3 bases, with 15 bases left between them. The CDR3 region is CASIPPGADYGYTF. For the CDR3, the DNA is TGTGCCAGCATCCCCCCAGGGGCTGACTATGGCTACACCTTC.

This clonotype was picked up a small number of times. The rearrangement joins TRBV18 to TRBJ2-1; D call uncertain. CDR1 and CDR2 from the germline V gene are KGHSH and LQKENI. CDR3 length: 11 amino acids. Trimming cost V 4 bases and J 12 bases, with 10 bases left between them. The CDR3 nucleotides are TGTGCCAGCTCACTTGCCGAGGTGCAGTTCTTC. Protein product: CASSLAEVQFF. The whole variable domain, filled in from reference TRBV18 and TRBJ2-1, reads NAGVMQNPRHLVRRRGQEARLRCSPMKGHSHVYWYRQLPEEGLKFMVYLQKENIIDESGMPKERFSAEFPKEGPSILRIQQVVRGDSAAYFCASSLAEVQFFGPGTRLTVL.